These 26 T cell receptor beta chains were all obtained from the same sample, sequenced in a study of shared clonotypes between healthy human individuals (dated by TCRdb to 2019 to 2021). The library was made by the immunoSEQ multiplex PCR assay. TCRdb retrieved this table from immuneACCESS and kept in-frame rearrangements only. Not all clones are present; in checked studies, unresolved V genes account for under half, and no reason is known for the remainder. The sample table holds fewer than 500,000 clones, of which roughly 79% were seen once. The top ten clonotypes cover around 13% of the sample. Sample: PBMCs. Receptors were obtained from a woman aged 35 to 49 in good health. Some clones in this sample may be carry-over from other donors' samples.

This clone has a handful of counts. The V gene is TRBV2, the J gene TRBJ1-2; D unclear. The germline gives CDR1 SNHLY, CDR2 FYNNEI. The V and J ends lost 6 bases and 6 bases respectively, with 8 bases between them. This CDR3 has 11 amino acids. The CDR3 loop reads CASSLRDGYTF. The DNA of the CDR3 is TGTGCCAGCAGCCTGAGGGATGGCTACACCTTC.

The chain combines TRBV5-1 with TRBJ2-1; D may correspond to TRBD1 or TRBD2 (5 bases each). Trimming removed 4 bases from V and 0 bases from J, with 14 bases in between. This CDR3 spans 16 amino acids. Germline V lookup: CDR1 SGHRS, CDR2 YFSETQ. CDR3 residues: CASSPTGGDSYNEQFF. The CDR3 nucleotides are TGCGCCAGCAGCCCAACTGGGGGTGACTCCTACAATGAGCAGTTCTTC.

The chain combines TRBV10-3 with TRBJ1-2; D unclear. CDR3 length: 13 amino acids. V lost 0 bases, J lost 5 bases, and 7 bases lay in between. The germline gives CDR1 ENHRY, CDR2 SYGVKD. The CDR3 loop reads CAISESSVYGYTF. DNA of the CDR3: TGTGCCATCAGTGAGTCATCCGTTTATGGCTACACCTTC.

The gene calls are TRBV5-1 and TRBJ1-5; 9 bases fit TRBD1. Germline loops: CDR1 SGHRS, CDR2 YFSETQ. CDR3 length equals 15 residues. J was trimmed by 3 bases and V by 4 bases; bases with no gene match: 5. The CDR3, as DNA: TGCGCCAGCAGCGCCGGGACAGGGAACAATCAGCCCCAGCATTTT. Encoded protein: CASSAGTGNNQPQHF.

The rearrangement links TRBV20-1 to TRBJ2-1; D is ambiguous. V lost 4 bases and J lost 5, with 3 bases in between. The CDR3 is 10 residues long. The germline gives CDR1 DFQATT, CDR2 SNEGSKA (reference sequence). CDR3 sequence reads: CSANNNEQFF. The CDR3 nucleotides read TGCAGTGCTAATAACAATGAGCAGTTCTTC.

The chain joins TRBV6-6 to TRBJ1-1; D is uncertain. Trimming took 2 bases from V and 1 from J, leaving 5 bases between them. From germline, CDR1 is MNHNY and CDR2 SVGAGI (reference sequence). The CDR3 spans 13 residues. The DNA of the CDR3 is TGTGCCAGCAGTTACAATAGGAACACTGAAGCTTTCTTT. Amino acids: CASSYNRNTEAFF.

The chain joins TRBV28 to TRBJ2-5, with 7 bases aligning to TRBD2. Germline lookup yields CDR1 MDHEN and CDR2 SYDVKM. CDR3 length equals 15 residues. Germline trimming cut 6 bases from V and 4 bases from J; bases unmatched to any gene: 11. CDR3: CASSPQLGEGETQYF. CDR3 nucleotides: TGTGCCAGCAGCCCCCAGCTGGGGGAGGGAGAGACCCAGTACTTC.

This clone was counted a single time. V is TRBV9 and J is TRBJ2-1; 7 bases are shared with TRBD2. V was clipped by 4 bases and J by 9 bases; unmatched bases: 13. There are 15 residues in the CDR3. CDR1 is SGDLS and CDR2 is YYNGEE in the germline V gene. The CDR3 protein is CASSPGRESWGEQFF. The CDR3 region has the DNA TGTGCCAGCAGCCCCGGGCGGGAGTCATGGGGTGAGCAGTTCTTC.

The chain employs TRBV2 and TRBJ1-1; tentative D call: TRBD1 (5 bases). Germline lookup yields CDR1 SNHLY and CDR2 FYNNEI. This CDR3 has 13 residues. Deletions cut 8 bases from V and 1 base from J, with 11 bases between. In nucleotides, the CDR3 is TGTGCCAGCTCCTGGGGGGAGAACACTGAAGCTTTCTTT. Translated, it gives CASSWGENTEAFF.

This rearrangement joins TRBV10-2 to TRBJ2-5, with 10 nucleotides matching TRBD2. Germline values: CDR1 WSHSY, CDR2 SAAADI. The CDR3 extends over 15 amino acids. Trimming took 7 bases from V and 2 from J; bases not matched to a gene: 7. CDR3: CASKKGLANQETQYF. The CDR3 coding sequence is TGCGCCAGCAAGAAGGGACTAGCGAATCAAGAGACCCAGTACTTC.

The chain couples TRBV7-3 to TRBJ2-1; 8 positions match TRBD2. This CDR3 has 14 residues. Losses at the gene ends were 2 bases for V and 8 bases for J; bases not matched to a gene: 5. From germline, CDR1 is SGHTA and CDR2 FQGTGA. The CDR3 loop is CASSLAGTRDEQFF. CDR3 DNA: TGTGCCAGCAGCTTAGCCGGGACTAGGGATGAGCAGTTCTTC.

V usage is TRBV6-5 and J usage is TRBJ2-5, with 7 bases identical to TRBD2. The J call may be wrong; the DNA end is better matched by TRBJ2-7. Per germline, CDR1 MNHEY and CDR2 SVGAGI. The CDR3 has 13 amino acids. CDR3 protein: CASRSPSGGEQYF. In nucleotides, the CDR3 is TGTGCCAGCAGGAGCCCTAGCGGAGGCGAGCAGTACTTC.

This chain uses TRBV10-2 with TRBJ2-1; weak D call: TRBD2 (5 bases). CDR1 is WSHSY, CDR2 SAAADI, per germline. V lost 7 bases and J 5 bases, leaving 12 bases between the germline ends. The CDR3 has 13 residues. In DNA, the CDR3 is TGCGCCAGCATGGTTGGACTTCACAATGAGCAGTTCTTC. Protein: CASMVGLHNEQFF.

The rearrangement joins TRBV6-6 to TRBJ2-5; tentatively, D is TRBD1 or TRBD2 (5 bases each). Germline-derived CDR1 and CDR2 are MNHNY and SVGAGI (reference sequence). This CDR3 region has 15 residues. The V end was cut by 2 bases, the J end by 4 bases, with 14 bases between. CDR3: CASSYPNGGRETQYF. CDR3 sequence (DNA): TGTGCCAGCAGTTACCCGAATGGGGGTCGAGAGACCCAGTACTTC.

On this clone: Given a much more abundant clone one base away, this may be a read error. The chain combines TRBV10-2 with TRBJ1-1; D gene uncertain. This CDR3 spans 11 amino acids. The V and J ends lost 10 bases and 5 bases respectively, with 11 bases between them. Germline CDR1 reads WSHSY; CDR2 reads SAAADI. CDR3 residues: CANRRDTEAFF. DNA for the CDR3: TGCGCCAACAGAAGGGATACTGAAGCTTTCTTT.

This clone was counted a single time. V gene TRBV19 combines with J gene TRBJ2-7; 7 nucleotides agree with TRBD1. This CDR3 comprises 14 residues. J lost 2 bases, V lost 0 bases, and 1 base had no gene match. CDR1 is LNHDA and CDR2 is SQIVND in the germline V gene (reference sequence). This chain's CDR3 is CASSIETGPYEQYF. CDR3 DNA: TGTGCCAGTAGTATAGAGACAGGGCCCTACGAGCAGTACTTC.

This clone turned up a few times. The gene calls are TRBV7-9 and TRBJ1-5; TRBD1 might be the D (5 bases). There are 18 residues in the CDR3. The V and J ends lost 3 bases and 0 bases respectively, with 18 bases between them. The germline V gene encodes CDR1 SEHNR and CDR2 FQNEAQ (reference sequence). The CDR3 loop is CASSFPKTWGYSNQPQHF. The CDR3 region has the DNA TGTGCCAGCAGCTTTCCAAAGACTTGGGGCTATAGCAATCAGCCCCAGCATTTT.

V and J are TRBV6-1 and TRBJ1-1; tentatively, D is TRBD1 (6 bases). V lost 4 bases to trimming and J lost 4 bases, with 10 bases between them. Germline V gene data show CDR1 as MNHNS and CDR2 as SASEGT. This CDR3 contains 13 residues. In DNA, the CDR3 is TGTGCCAGCAGTGTAGGGGGTGGCACTGAAGCTTTCTTT. It codes for CASSVGGGTEAFF.

This clone appeared once. The CDR3 is CASSPSVEQETQYF. CDR3 coding DNA: TGTGCCAGCAGCCCGTCAGTTGAACAAGAGACCCAGTACTTC. The rearrangement links TRBV7-2 to TRBJ2-5; D is unclear. This CDR3 spans 14 amino acids. Germline CDR1 is SGHTA and CDR2 is FQGNSA. V was trimmed by 5 bases and J by 2 bases, leaving 12 bases between them. Full variable domain (remainder filled in from reference TRBV7-2 and TRBJ2-5): GAGVSQSPSNKVTEKGKDVELRCDPISGHTALYWYRQSLGQGLEFLIYFQGNSAPDKSGLPSDRFSAERTGGSVSTLTIQRTQQEDSAVYLCASSPSVEQETQYFGPGTRLLVL.

This chain joins TRBV11-2 and TRBJ2-1, with 7 nucleotides matching TRBD2. J gave up 1 base and V 6 bases, and 3 bases lay outside the gene matches. The CDR3 loop spans 14 amino acids. Germline assignment: CDR1 SGHAT and CDR2 FQNNGV. The CDR3 loop is CASRGRVSYNEQFF. CDR3 DNA sequence: TGTGCCAGCAGGGGGAGGGTGTCCTACAATGAGCAGTTCTTC.

The rearrangement uses TRBV30 and TRBJ2-5, with a tentative D call TRBD1 (5 bases). V was pared by 6 bases and J by 5 bases, with 13 bases between. Per the germline V gene, CDR1 is GTSNPN and CDR2 is SVGIG (reference sequence). The CDR3 has 12 amino acids. The DNA of the CDR3 is TGTGCCTGCTCCAGGGTTTGGGAGACCCAGTACTTC. Protein: CACSRVWETQYF. Full variable domain (rest looked up from reference TRBV30 and TRBJ2-5): SQTIHQWPATLVQPVGSPLSLECTVEGTSNPNLYWYRQAAGRGLQLLFYSVGIGQISSEVPQNLSASRPQDRQFILSSKKLLLSDSGFYLCACSRVWETQYFGPGTRLLVL.

The chain recombines TRBV28 with TRBJ1-5, with no clear D. In germline, CDR1 is MDHEN, CDR2 SYDVKM. The CDR3 length is 15 residues. V was cut by 4 bases and J by 5 bases, with 15 bases left in between. The CDR3: CASSSPPAPHQPQHF. CDR3 nucleotides: TGTGCCAGCAGTTCCCCCCCCGCCCCCCATCAGCCCCAGCATTTT.

The chain's CDR3 is CASSPGTANGYTF. The CDR3 nucleotides read TGTGCCAGCAGCCCCGGGACAGCCAATGGCTACACCTTC. The chain employs TRBV28 and TRBJ1-2; 7 positions agree with TRBD1. The ends lost 6 bases at V and 6 bases at J; junction bases unmatched: 7. Germline V gene lookup returns CDR1 MDHEN and CDR2 SYDVKM. This CDR3 region has 13 residues.

This chain joins TRBV5-1 and TRBJ1-2; 8 bases agree with TRBD1. From germline, CDR1 is SGHRS and CDR2 YFSETQ. V was pared by 0 bases and J by 6 bases, with 10 bases of the junction left unmatched. The CDR3 covers 16 residues. CDR3 DNA: TGCGCCAGCAGCTTGGACGAAGGCAGGGGGCACAATGGCTACACCTTC. It translates to CASSLDEGRGHNGYTF.

In its sample, this clone was seen many times. This sequence joins TRBV2 and TRBJ1-4, with a possible D match to TRBD1 (5 bases). V lost 10 bases and J 7 bases, leaving 13 bases between the germline ends. This CDR3 is built from 12 residues. CDR1 and CDR2 (germline): SNHLY, FYNNEI. DNA for the CDR3: TGTGCCACCCGGGACCGCGGTGAAAAACTGTTTTTT. It yields the protein CATRDRGEKLFF.

Only one count was recorded for this clone. Other nucleotide sequences from this sample produce the same CDR3. The rearrangement links TRBV5-1 to TRBJ1-1, with D possibly matching TRBD1 (5 bases). Germline assignment: CDR1 SGHRS and CDR2 YFSETQ. Trimming removed 4 bases from V and 1 base from J, with 14 bases in between. This CDR3 comprises 15 residues. For the CDR3, the DNA is TGCGCCAGCAGCCTTACCGGGACGGCGAACACTGAAGCTTTCTTT. This sequence encodes CASSLTGTANTEAFF.